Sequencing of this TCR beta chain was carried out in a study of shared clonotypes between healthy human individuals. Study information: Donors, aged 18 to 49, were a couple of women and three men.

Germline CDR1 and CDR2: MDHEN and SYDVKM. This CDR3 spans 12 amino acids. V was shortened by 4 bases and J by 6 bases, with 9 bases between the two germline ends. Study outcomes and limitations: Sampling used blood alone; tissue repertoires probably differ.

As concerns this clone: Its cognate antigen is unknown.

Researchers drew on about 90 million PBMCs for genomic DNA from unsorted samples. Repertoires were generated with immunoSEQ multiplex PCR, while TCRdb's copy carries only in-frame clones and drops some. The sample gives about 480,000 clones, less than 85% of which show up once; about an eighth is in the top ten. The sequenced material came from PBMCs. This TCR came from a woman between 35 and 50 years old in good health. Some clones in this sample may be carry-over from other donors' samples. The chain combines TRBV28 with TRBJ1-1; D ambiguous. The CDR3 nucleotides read TGTGCCAGCAGTTCCCTCGGGGCTGAAGCTTTCTTT. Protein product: CASSSLGAEAFF. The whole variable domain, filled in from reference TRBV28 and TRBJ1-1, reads DVKVTQSSRYLVKRTGEKVFLECVQDMDHENMFWYRQDPGLGLRLIYFSYDVKMKEKGDIPEGYSVSREKKERFSLILESASTNQTSMYLCASSSLGAEAFFGQGTRLTVV.